This T cell receptor (beta chain) came from a study of blood T cell repertoires in COVID-19. Study-wide background: T cells, B-cell-depleted T cells, or PBMCs provided the cDNA or gDNA that served as material.

This table comes from immunoSEQ multiplex PCR, and its TCRdb copy is limited to in-frame clones, with some not included. The data hold some 530,000 clones, with 70% to 90% observed a single time. Germline CDR1 and CDR2: SEHNR and FQNEAQ (reference sequence). The CDR3 extends over 15 amino acids. V lost 5 bases to trimming and J lost 4 bases, with 18 bases between them. The chain joins TRBV7-9 to TRBJ2-7; a weak D match, TRBD2 (5 bases). This receptor was obtained from a human donor in a cohort sampled during active COVID-19. The sequenced material came from peripheral blood. The CDR3 region has the DNA TGTGCCAGCAGCCCCCAGGCAGGCGGGCCTTACGAGCAGTACTTC. Protein product: CASSPQAGGPYEQYF.